The rows below give T cell receptor beta chains drawn from one sample of a study of tumor-infiltrating lymphocytes in primary liver carcinoma. TCRdb itself ran the multiplex PCR reads through MiXCR, one entry per CDR3 protein. The sample has about 25,000 distinct CDR3 sequences, about 74% seen once. Input material: liver tumor tissue from sampling region 5. These receptors came from a woman aged 25 to 45 with primary liver carcinoma and hepatitis B virus infection. The CDR3 runs from the conserved cysteine through the conserved F or W. The order of the fields is clone size, J gene, D gene, CDR3 length, V gene, CDR3 protein, CDR3 DNA. The D gene is left open where the match is weak. The size field is filled for only some rows; it gives once, few, many or a size class.

. TRBJ1-2 . 11 TRBV29-1 CSVECHTSYTF TGCAGCGTTGAATGTCACACCAGCTACACCTTC
. TRBJ2-1 . 14 TRBV2 CASKQDSNYHEQFF TGTGCCAGTAAACAAGACTCAAATTACCATGAGCAGTTCTTC
. TRBJ1-2 . 13 TRBV30 CTWRQGSQYGYTF TGTACCTGGAGGCAGGGTTCACAGTATGGCTACACCTTC
few TRBJ1-6 TRBD1 15 TRBV4-1 CASSLPGQGGPPLHF TGCGCCAGCAGCCTCCCGGGACAGGGGGGTCCACCCCTCCACTTT
many TRBJ1-1 . 18 TRBV7-2 CASSPRLRGMSMNTEAFF TGTGCCAGCAGCCCTCGACTGAGGGGGATGAGCATGAACACTGAAGCTTTCTTT
. TRBJ2-2 TRBD2 19 TRBV28 CASSMADPLAVMNTGELFF TGTGCCAGCAGTATGGCCGACCCACTAGCGGTTATGAACACCGGGGAGCTGTTTTTT
once TRBJ1-2 TRBD1 19 TRBV12-3/TRBV12-4 CASSFFQFRGQFPGDGYTF TGTGCCAGCAGTTTCTTTCAGTTCAGGGGACAGTTCCCTGGAGATGGCTACACTTTC
many TRBJ2-5 . 14 TRBV7-9 CASSLLGFQETQYF TGTGCCAGCAGCTTGTTGGGGTTCCAAGAGACCCAGTACTTC
. TRBJ2-3 . 17 TRBV7-2 CASSIRLTGARTDTQYF TGTGCCAGTAGCATACGACTAACGGGAGCCCGCACAGATACGCAGTATTTT
. TRBJ1-1 . 14 TRBV7-8 CASSLVHLDGFAFF TGTGCCAGCAGCCTAGTTCACCTCGATGGGTTCGCTTTCTTT
. TRBJ2-5 . 14 TRBV7-9 CASILGGGQKTQYF TGTGCCAGCATCCTCGGAGGTGGCCAAAAGACCCAGTACTTC
few TRBJ2-7 . 16 TRBV5-8 CVSSLLRGDISYEHYF TGTGTCAGCAGCTTGCTCAGGGGCGATATCTCCTACGAGCACTACTTC
. TRBJ2-3 . 14 TRBV12-3/TRBV12-4 CVSFPPPSTDTQYF TGTGTCAGTTTTCCCCCTCCTAGCACAGATACGCAGTATTTT
. TRBJ2-1 . 14 TRBV10-3 CAIIPTATRDEQFF TGTGCTATTATTCCCACGGCGACCCGGGATGAGCAGTTCTTT
. TRBJ1-2 . 20 TRBV4-3 CASNQSEGRGRTATNYVYTF TGCGCCAGCAACCAAAGCGAAGGAAGGGGCAGGACCGCTACTAACTATGTCTACACCTTC
. TRBJ2-3 . 17 TRBV5-4 CASSLDGHPTPTDTQYF TGTGCCAGTAGCTTAGACGGACACCCTACACCCACAGATACGCAGTATTTT
once TRBJ2-1 TRBD1 16 TRBV7-8 CASSPIGTGVYDEQFF TGTGCCAGCAGCCCCATCGGGACAGGGGTTTACGATGAGCAGTTCTTC
. TRBJ2-7 . 14 TRBV4-3 CACSHTDWAREQYF TGCGCCTGCAGCCATACGGACTGGGCAAGGGAGCAGTACTTC
once TRBJ1-2 TRBD1 14 TRBV12-3/TRBV12-4 CASSLSTGGRGYTF TGTGCCAGCAGTTTATCCACAGGGGGCCGTGGCTACACCTTC
. TRBJ1-4 . 12 TRBV11-2 CASSARRGKLFF TGTGCCAGCAGCGCCAGGCGGGGAAAACTGTTTTTT
many TRBJ2-2 . 12 TRBV7-9 CTSSFNTGELFF TGTACCAGCAGCTTCAACACCGGGGAGCTGTTTTTT
. TRBJ2-5 . 13 TRBV30 CTWSIGASETQYF TGCACCTGGAGTATCGGGGCCTCGGAGACCCAGTACTTC
. TRBJ2-1 TRBD2 14 TRBV4-3 CASSQDPTTSTQFF TGCGCCAGCAGCCAAGATCCCACGACTAGCACCCAGTTCTTC
once TRBJ2-2 TRBD2 19 TRBV4-3 CTSSVLAGGPSSNTGEPFF TGCACCAGCAGCGTACTAGCGGGAGGGCCCAGTTCGAACACCGGGGAGCCGTTTTTT
few TRBJ2-7 TRBD1 15 TRBV4-3 CANSQDRWTGQEQYF TGCGCCAACAGCCAGGACCGATGGACAGGGCAGGAGCAGTACTTC
. TRBJ1-6 . 15 TRBV5-4 CVGSPRVGHNSPLHF TGTGTCGGCAGCCCAAGGGTGGGGCATAATTCACCCCTCCACTTT
many TRBJ2-1 TRBD2 15 TRBV11-3 CASSLGTSGKLEQFF TGTGCCAGCAGCTTAGGAACTAGCGGGAAGCTTGAGCAGTTCTTC
few TRBJ1-1 . 15 TRBV7-2 CASRLTGTQNTEAFF TGTGCCAGCAGACTTACCGGGACACAGAACACTGAAGCTTTCTTT
many TRBJ2-1 . 11 TRBV5-1 CASSLSGEQFF TGCGCCAGCAGCTTATCGGGTGAGCAGTTCTTC
once TRBJ2-2 . 19 TRBV6-1 CASSETLPGGDANTGELFF TGTGCCAGCAGCGAAACCCTTCCCGGGGGCGACGCGAACACCGGGGAACTGTTTTTT
. TRBJ2-1 . 15 TRBV6-1 CASSEGMDLYNDQFF TGTGCCAGCAGTGAAGGTATGGACTTATACAATGACCAGTTCTTC
medium-sized TRBJ2-2 TRBD1 14 TRBV28 CASIPYRGPGELFF TGTGCCAGCATCCCCTACAGGGGGCCCGGGGAGCTGTTTTTT
. TRBJ2-3 . 17 TRBV28 CASRGRYGTPDADTQYF TGTGCCAGCAGGGGACGGTACGGGACTCCCGACGCAGATACGCAGTATTTT
. TRBJ1-2 . 14 TRBV11-2 CASSLREANYGCTF TGTGCCAGCAGCTTAAGGGAGGCTAACTATGGTTGCACCTTC
. TRBJ1-1 TRBD1 14 TRBV4-2 CASNEAGGRDEALF TGTGCCAGCAACGAAGCAGGGGGCCGGGATGAAGCTCTCTTT
medium-sized TRBJ1-5 . 14 TRBV4-1 CASDSRTDRQPQHF TGCGCCAGCGACTCACGGACAGATAGACAGCCCCAGCATTTT
once TRBJ1-4 . 14 TRBV5-1 CASSPWGSNEKLFF TGCGCCAGCAGCCCCTGGGGCAGTAATGAAAAACTGTTTTTC
. TRBJ2-2 . 13 TRBV7-9 CASIRGNTGKLFF TGTGCCAGCATTAGGGGGAACACCGGGAAGCTGTTTTTT
. TRBJ1-2 TRBD1 16 TRBV18 CASSPPAGQGGYGYTF TGTGCCAGCTCACCACCGGCCGGACAGGGAGGCTATGGCTACACCTTC
. TRBJ2-3 . 15 TRBV4-2 CASSRNPREFDRQYF TGTGCCAGCAGCCGTAACCCTCGGGAGTTTGATAGGCAGTATTTT
. TRBJ2-1 TRBD2 15 TRBV11-2 CTSSFDLAGSVELFF TGTACCAGCAGCTTCGACCTAGCGGGATCGGTTGAACTGTTCTTC
. TRBJ2-2 . 16 TRBV11-2 CANSPDPQLNTGELFF TGTGCCAATAGCCCCGATCCCCAATTGAACACCGGGGAACTGTTTTTT